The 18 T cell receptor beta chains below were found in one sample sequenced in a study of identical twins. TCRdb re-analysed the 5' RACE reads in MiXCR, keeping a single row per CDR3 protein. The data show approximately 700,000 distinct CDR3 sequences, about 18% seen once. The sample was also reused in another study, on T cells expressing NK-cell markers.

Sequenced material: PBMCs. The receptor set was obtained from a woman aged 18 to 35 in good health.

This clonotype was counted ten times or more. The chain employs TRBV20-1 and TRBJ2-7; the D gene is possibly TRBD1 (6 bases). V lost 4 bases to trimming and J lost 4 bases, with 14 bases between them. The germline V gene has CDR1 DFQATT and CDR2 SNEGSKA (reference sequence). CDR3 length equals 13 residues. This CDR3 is CSAIGGRGYEQYF. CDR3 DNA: TGCAGTGCTATTGGGGGCAGAGGGTACGAGCAGTACTTC.

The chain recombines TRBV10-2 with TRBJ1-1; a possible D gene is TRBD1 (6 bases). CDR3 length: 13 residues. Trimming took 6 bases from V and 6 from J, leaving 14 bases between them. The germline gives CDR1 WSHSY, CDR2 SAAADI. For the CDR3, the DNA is TGCGCCAGCAGCGATACAGGGCATCCTGAAGCTTTCTTT. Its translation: CASSDTGHPEAFF.

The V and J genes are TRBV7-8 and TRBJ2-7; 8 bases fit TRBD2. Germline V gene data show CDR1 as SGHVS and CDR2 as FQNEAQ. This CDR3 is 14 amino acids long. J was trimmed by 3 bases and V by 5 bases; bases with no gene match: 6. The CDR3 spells CASSTSGGFYEQYF. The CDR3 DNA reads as TGTGCCAGCAGCACAAGCGGGGGCTTCTACGAGCAGTACTTC. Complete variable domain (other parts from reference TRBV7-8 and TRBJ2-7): GAGVSQSPRYKVAKRGQDVALRCDPISGHVSLFWYQQALGQGPEFLTYFQNEAQLDKSGLPSDRFFAERPEGSVSTLKIQRTQQEDSAVYLCASSTSGGFYEQYFGPGTRLTVT.

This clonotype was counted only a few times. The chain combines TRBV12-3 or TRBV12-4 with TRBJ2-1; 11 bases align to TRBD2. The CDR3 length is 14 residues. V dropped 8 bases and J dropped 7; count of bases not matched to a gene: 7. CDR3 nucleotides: TGTGCCAGCTCAACTAGCGGGGGTAAGAATGAGCAGTTCTTC. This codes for CASSTSGGKNEQFF.

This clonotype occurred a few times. CDR3 nucleotide sequence: TGTGCCAGCCAACAGGGGTCTGGAAACACCATATATTTT. The encoded protein is CASQQGSGNTIYF. This sequence joins TRBV3-1 and TRBJ1-3, with TRBD1 matching over 7 bases. The CDR3 is made up of 13 amino acids. The ends lost 8 bases at V and 1 base at J; junction bases unmatched: 2. From germline, CDR1 is LGHDT and CDR2 YNNKEL (reference sequence).

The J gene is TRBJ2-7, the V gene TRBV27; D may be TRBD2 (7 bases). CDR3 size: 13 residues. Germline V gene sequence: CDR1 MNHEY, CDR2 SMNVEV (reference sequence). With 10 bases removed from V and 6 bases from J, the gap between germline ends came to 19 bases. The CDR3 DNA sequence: TGTGCCACAAGGGGGGGTTCCACTATCGAGCAGTACTTC. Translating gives CATRGGSTIEQYF.

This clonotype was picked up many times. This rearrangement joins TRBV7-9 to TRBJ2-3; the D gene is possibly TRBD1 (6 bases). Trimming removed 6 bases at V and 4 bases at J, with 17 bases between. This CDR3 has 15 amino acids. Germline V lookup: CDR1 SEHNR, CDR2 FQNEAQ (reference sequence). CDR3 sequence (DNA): TGTGCCAGCAGTCAAGGACAGCCCAGCGCAGATACGCAGTATTTT. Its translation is CASSQGQPSADTQYF.

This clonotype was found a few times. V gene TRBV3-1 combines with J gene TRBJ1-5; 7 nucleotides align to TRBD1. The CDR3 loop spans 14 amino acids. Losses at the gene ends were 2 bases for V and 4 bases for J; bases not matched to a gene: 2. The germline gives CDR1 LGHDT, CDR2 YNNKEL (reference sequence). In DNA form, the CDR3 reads TGTGCCAGCAGCCAAAGGGGGCTAAATCAGCCCCAGCATTTT. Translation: CASSQRGLNQPQHF.

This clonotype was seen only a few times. CDR3: CSVERTQETQYF. DNA of the CDR3: TGCAGTGTTGAGCGGACCCAAGAGACCCAGTACTTC. V gene TRBV20-1 combines with J gene TRBJ2-5; maybe TRBD2 (5 bases). Deletions cut 7 bases from V and 1 base from J, with 10 bases between. Germline V gene sequence: CDR1 DFQATT, CDR2 SNEGSKA (reference sequence). The CDR3 has 12 residues.

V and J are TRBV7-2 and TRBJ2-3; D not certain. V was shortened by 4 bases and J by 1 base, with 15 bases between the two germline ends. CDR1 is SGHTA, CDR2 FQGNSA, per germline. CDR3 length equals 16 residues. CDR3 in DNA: TGTGCCAGCAGCTCCCCTGATACTCTCCGCACAGATACGCAGTATTTT. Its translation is CASSSPDTLRTDTQYF.

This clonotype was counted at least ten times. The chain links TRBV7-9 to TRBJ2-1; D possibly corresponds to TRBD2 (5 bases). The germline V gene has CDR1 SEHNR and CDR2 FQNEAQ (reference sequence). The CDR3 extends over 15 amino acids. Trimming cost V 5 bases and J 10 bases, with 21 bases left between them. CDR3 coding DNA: TGTGCCAGCAGCCCGGGATCCCTCTCAGGCCCCGAGCAGTTCTTC. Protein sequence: CASSPGSLSGPEQFF.

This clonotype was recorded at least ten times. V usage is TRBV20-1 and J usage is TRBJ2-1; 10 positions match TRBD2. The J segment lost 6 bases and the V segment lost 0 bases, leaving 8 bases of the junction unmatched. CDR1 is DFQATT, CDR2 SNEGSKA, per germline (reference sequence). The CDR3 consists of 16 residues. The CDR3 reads CSARDTMSGRANEQFF. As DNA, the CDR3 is TGCAGTGCTAGAGATACGATGAGCGGGAGGGCCAATGAGCAGTTCTTC.

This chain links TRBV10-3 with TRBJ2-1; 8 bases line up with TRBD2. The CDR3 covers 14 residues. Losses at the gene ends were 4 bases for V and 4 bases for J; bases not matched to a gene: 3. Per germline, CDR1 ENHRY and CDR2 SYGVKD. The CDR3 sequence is CAISASGGYNEQFF. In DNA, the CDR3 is TGTGCCATCAGTGCCAGCGGGGGATACAATGAGCAGTTCTTC.

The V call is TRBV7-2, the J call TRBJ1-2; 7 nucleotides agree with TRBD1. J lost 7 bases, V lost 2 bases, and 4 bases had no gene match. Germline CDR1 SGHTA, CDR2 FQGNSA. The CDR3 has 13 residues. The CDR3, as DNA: TGTGCCAGCAGCTTACAGGGGGTCGGTGGCTACACCTTC. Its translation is CASSLQGVGGYTF.

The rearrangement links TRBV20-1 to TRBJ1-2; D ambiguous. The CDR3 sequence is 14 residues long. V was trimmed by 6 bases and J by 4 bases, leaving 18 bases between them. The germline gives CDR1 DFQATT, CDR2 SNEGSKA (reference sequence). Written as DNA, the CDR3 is TGCAGTGCCCCTTTTCTCGCGCGAGGCTATGGCTACACCTTC. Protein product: CSAPFLARGYGYTF.

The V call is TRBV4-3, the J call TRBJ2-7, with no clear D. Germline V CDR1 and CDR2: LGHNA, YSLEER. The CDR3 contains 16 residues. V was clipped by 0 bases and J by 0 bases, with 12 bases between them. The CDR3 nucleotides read TGCGCCAGCAGCCAAGATCCCACAGCTCTCTCCTACGAGCAGTACTTC. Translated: CASSQDPTALSYEQYF.

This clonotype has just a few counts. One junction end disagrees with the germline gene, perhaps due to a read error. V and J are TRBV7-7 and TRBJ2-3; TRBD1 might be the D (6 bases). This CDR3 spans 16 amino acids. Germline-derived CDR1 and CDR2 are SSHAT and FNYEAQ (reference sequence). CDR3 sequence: CASSPEVGGSTDTQYF. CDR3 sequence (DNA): TGTGCTAGCAGCCCCGAAGTAGGGGGTAGCACAGATACGCAGTATTTT.

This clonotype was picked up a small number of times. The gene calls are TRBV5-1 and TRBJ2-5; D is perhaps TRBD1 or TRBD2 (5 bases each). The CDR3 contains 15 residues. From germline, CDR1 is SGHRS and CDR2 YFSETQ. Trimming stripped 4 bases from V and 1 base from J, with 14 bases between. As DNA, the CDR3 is TGCGCCAGCAGCCCCGATCCGAGGGGCCAAGAGACCCAGTACTTC. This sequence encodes CASSPDPRGQETQYF. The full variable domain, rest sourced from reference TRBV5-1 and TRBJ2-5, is KAGVTQTPRYLIKTRGQQVTLSCSPISGHRSVSWYQQTPGQGLQFLFEYFSETQRNKGNFPGRFSGRQFSNSRSEMNVSTLELGDSALYLCASSPDPRGQETQYFGPGTRLLVL.